This TCR beta chain was profiled in a study of T cells in Graves' hyperthyroidism and ophthalmopathy (dated by TCRdb to the late 2010s). Context from the whole study: Peripheral blood samples were taken at initial diagnosis, before any treatment was given. To identify TCR V-J signatures that set the groups apart, the researchers used a discovery cohort of about a hundred patients, made up of roughly 45 with Graves' ophthalmopathy and around 58 with stable Graves' hyperthyroidism. Prospective prediction of ophthalmopathy was tested in an independent validation cohort consisting of roughly 19 hyperthyroidism patients and around 16 patients who later progressed to ophthalmopathy. The roughly 99 discovery patients were divided at random into training and test sets in a 7:3 ratio. In addition, the study compared T-cell repertoires in thyroid tissue and in blood from five or six Graves' hyperthyroidism patients. After blood sampling, hyperthyroidism patients were treated with methimazole at a starting dose of 30 mg daily, and ophthalmopathy patients were treated with high-dose intravenous methylprednisolone. The paper reports TCR Vbeta CDR3 sequencing of 140 or so peripheral blood samples: under 45 ophthalmopathy, under 85 hyperthyroidism and approximately 17 progressor patients. What the research found in general, with its limitations: Sample size was not statistically predetermined, and blinding of investigators to group allocation was not performed. During validation, the model predicted progression to ophthalmopathy a median of around 7 months ahead of onset, with around 71% sensitivity and around 73% specificity. Most expanded thyroid clonotypes (frequency above 0.001) were also detected in blood, a finding suggesting that blood repertoires may reflect thyroid immune responses. A model built on a 13 V-J signature distinguished ophthalmopathy from stable hyperthyroidism, reaching 85% to 90% sensitivity and 81% to 83% specificity in cross-validation and 80%/75% in testing.

Ophthalmopathy patients had moderately to severely active disease, with a Clinical Activity Score of 3 or more, a NOSPECS grade of 4 or more, and a disease duration of less than 3 months. Any patient with an uncontrolled infection, another autoimmune disease, pregnancy or lactation was excluded. Clinical symptoms, serum thyroxine and TRAb, thyroid ultrasound, and orbital computed tomography formed the basis for the diagnoses. PBMCs were separated from approximately 10 ml of fresh peripheral blood using Ficoll-Paque density gradient centrifugation. Total RNA was extracted with Trizol reagent, and quality was checked on an Agilent 2100 Bioanalyzer. A word on this clonotype: Its antigen remains undetermined. Per-base qualities were not stored, and no clone one base away is much larger.

The TCR beta CDR3 regions were amplified from RNA transcripts. The TCR CDR3 was subjected to a first round of RT-PCR using the HTBI primer set and the Qiagen OneStep RT-PCR kit. Libraries were constructed in a second round of multiplex PCR, after which size selection and purification were carried out. Sequencing of the libraries was done on an Illumina HiSeq2000 using paired-end 100 bp reads. The study's processing was this. SOAPnuke was used to process the raw data, throwing out any read that contained adapters or uncalled bases, had a mean Phred below 15, or lacked an exact constant-primer or identifier match. High-quality paired reads were merged with COPE v1.2.5, and unique nucleotide sequences were defined as clonotypes. Clonotypes were aligned to IMGT TRBV, TRBD and TRBJ reference segments using MiTCR v1.1. The analysis was restricted to V-J combinations with a frequency above 0.0001, which together covered about 99% of the repertoires. The TCS score was defined as F50 (clonal expansion) divided by E x V (chaos), with BLOSUM62-based TCRdist calculated between CDR3 peptides within each V-J. Welch's t-statistics and random forest reduced around 550 V-J features to roughly 13, which were used in a naive Bayes classifier (R e1071). Using fastp at Q25 and MiXCR, TCRdb reprocessed the public reads and kept productive beta chains. A single entry per CDR3 protein holds the most common genes and DNA from its merged rows. Here the V and J calls rest on TCRdb's processing, not on the authors' analysis. This sample gives about 300,000 distinct CDR3 sequences in total; roughly a fifth of them show up just once. The top ten hold 35% to 40% of the sample.

There are 15 amino acids in the CDR3, from cysteine to phenylalanine inclusive. Only CDR3 DNA is held: 45 bases, read in frame from base 1. V loses 5 bases, J loses 11 bases, and the germline ends lie 21 bases apart. Taken from the germline V gene (reference sequence), the CDR1 and CDR2 loops are MNHEY and SMNVEV. This sequence originates from a man aged 50-59 years with Graves' ophthalmopathy. The source material was blood. Recombination connected TRBV27 to TRBJ1-4; TRBD1 could be the D gene, as 5 bases match. The nucleotide sequence is given as TGTGCCAGCAGTCCCCTCCGACAGTCTTGGGGGAAACTGTTTTTT. This sequence encodes CASSPLRQSWGKLFF. Full variable domain (CDR3 extended with the reference TRBV27 and TRBJ1-4 proteins): EAQVTQNPRYLITVTGKKLTVTCSQNMNHEYMSWYRQDPGLGLRQIYYSMNVEVTDKGDVPEGYKVSRKEKRNFPLILESPSPNQTSLYFCASSPLRQSWGKLFFGSGTQLSVL.